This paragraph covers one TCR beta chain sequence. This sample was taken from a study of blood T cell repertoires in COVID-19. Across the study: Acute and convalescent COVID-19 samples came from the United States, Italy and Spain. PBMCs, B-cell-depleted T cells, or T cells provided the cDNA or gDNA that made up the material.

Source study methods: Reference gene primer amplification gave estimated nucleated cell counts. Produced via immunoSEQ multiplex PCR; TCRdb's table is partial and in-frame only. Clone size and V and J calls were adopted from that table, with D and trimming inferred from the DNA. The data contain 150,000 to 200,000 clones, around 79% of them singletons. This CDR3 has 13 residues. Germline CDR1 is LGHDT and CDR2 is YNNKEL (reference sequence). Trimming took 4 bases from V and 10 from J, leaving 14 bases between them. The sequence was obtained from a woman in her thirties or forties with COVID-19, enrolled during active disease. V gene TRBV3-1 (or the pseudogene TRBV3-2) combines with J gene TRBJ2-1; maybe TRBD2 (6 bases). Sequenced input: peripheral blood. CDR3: CASSRTGRSEQFF. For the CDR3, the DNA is TGTGCCAGCAGCCGGACCGGGAGATCAGAGCAGTTCTTC.